One and the same sample provided the 21 T cell receptor beta chains below, sequenced in a study of response to subunit inactivated influenza vaccine. TCRdb itself ran the RT-PCR reads through MiXCR, one entry per CDR3 protein. The sample consists of 500,000 to 600,000 distinct CDR3 sequences, approximately 11% of them appearing once. These data were likewise used in another study, on T cells expressing NK-cell markers. In that study: Synthesis of TCR beta cDNA relied on 5'RACE template switching carrying UMIs.

Sequenced material: PBMCs from blood, taken on the day of vaccination. Every receptor here comes from a man aged 45-60 years who received an inactivated influenza vaccine.

This clonotype was counted a few times. The J gene is TRBJ1-1, the V gene TRBV6-1; TRBD1 matches at 11 bases. CDR1 and CDR2 (germline): MNHNS, SASEGT. This CDR3 is 16 amino acids long. V lost 2 bases to trimming and J lost 5 bases; unmatched junction nucleotides: 7. The CDR3 loop reads CASSERTGGAGTEAFF. CDR3 nucleotide sequence: TGTGCCAGCAGTGAACGGACAGGGGGCGCGGGGACTGAAGCTTTCTTT.

CDR3 in DNA: TGCAGCGTGGGCGGGGCCGTGGACACAGATACGCAGTATTTT. This translates into CSVGGAVDTDTQYF. The rearrangement uses TRBV29-1 and TRBJ2-3; possible D gene TRBD2, 6 bases. Deletions cut 6 bases from V and 2 bases from J, with 15 bases between. Germline lookup yields CDR1 SQVTM and CDR2 ANQGSEA. This CDR3 region has 14 residues.

V and J are TRBV6-5 and TRBJ1-4; no reliable D call. The CDR3 spans 15 residues. V was clipped by 4 bases and J by 8 bases, with 17 bases between them. The germline CDR1 and CDR2 sequences are MNHEY and SVGAGI. The CDR3 region is CASSFLATLREKLFF. The CDR3 DNA sequence: TGTGCCAGCAGTTTCCTCGCGACCCTGCGGGAAAAACTGTTTTTT.

This clonotype was seen a few times. The chain carries TRBV9 and TRBJ2-1; D gene uncertain. CDR3 size: 15 residues. V was trimmed by 3 bases and J by 0 bases, leaving 10 bases between them. CDR1 and CDR2 (germline): SGDLS, YYNGEE. The CDR3 DNA is TGTGCCAGCAGCGGAGGACCGAACTCCTACAATGAGCAGTTCTTC. The encoded protein is CASSGGPNSYNEQFF.

The sample holds many counts of this clonotype. V usage is TRBV7-2 and J usage is TRBJ2-2; D is unclear. From germline, CDR1 is SGHTA and CDR2 FQGNSA. This CDR3 is built from 13 residues. V lost 6 bases, J lost 5 bases, and 10 bases lay in between. The CDR3 nucleotides read TGTGCCAGCAGTCCGGTGGGTACCGGGGAGCTGTTTTTT. Protein product: CASSPVGTGELFF.

Only a few counts were recorded for this clonotype. V gene TRBV21-1 combines with J gene TRBJ2-7; TRBD2 is the table's D call, not checked against the DNA. TRBV21-1 is labeled a pseudogene. The CDR3 totals 17 residues. Here the CDR3 DNA reads TGTGCCAGCAGCAAAGCGCTTTTTCTTGGACTAGCGGAAGAGCAGTACTTC. Protein: CASSKALFLGLAEEQYF.

This rearrangement joins TRBV15 to TRBJ2-7; perhaps TRBD1 as D (6 bases). There are 16 residues in the CDR3. Trimming shortened V by 8 bases and J by 3 bases, and 23 bases separated the two germline ends. CDR1 is LNHNV and CDR2 is YYDKDF in the germline V gene (reference sequence). The CDR3 here is CATSVERQERGYEQYF. DNA of the CDR3: TGTGCCACCTCCGTCGAAAGACAGGAAAGGGGCTACGAGCAGTACTTC.

The rearrangement links TRBV5-4 to TRBJ2-2; a possible D gene is TRBD1 (6 bases). The length of the CDR3 is 15 residues. The V end lost 2 bases, the J end lost 4 bases, and 12 bases lay between the germline ends. The germline CDR1 and CDR2 sequences are SGHNT and YYREEE (reference sequence). This chain's CDR3 is CASSLGQSSTGELFF. The CDR3, as DNA: TGTGCCAGCAGCTTAGGACAGTCGTCCACCGGGGAGCTGTTTTTT.

The genes are TRBV5-1 and TRBJ2-5; 9 positions match TRBD1. In germline, CDR1 is SGHRS, CDR2 YFSETQ. The CDR3 consists of 15 residues. Trimming took 0 bases from V and 7 from J; bases not matched to a gene: 7. The CDR3 nucleotides are TGCGCCAGCAGCTTGGGATGGGACAGGGATGGGACCCAGTACTTC. It yields the protein CASSLGWDRDGTQYF. Full variable domain (missing parts from reference TRBV5-1 and TRBJ2-5): KAGVTQTPRYLIKTRGQQVTLSCSPISGHRSVSWYQQTPGQGLQFLFEYFSETQRNKGNFPGRFSGRQFSNSRSEMNVSTLELGDSALYLCASSLGWDRDGTQYFGPGTRLLVL.

A few counts support this clonotype. This chain links TRBV20-1 with TRBJ2-1; D not resolved. The V and J ends lost 0 bases and 3 bases respectively, with 6 bases between them. This CDR3 is built from 13 residues. Germline values: CDR1 DFQATT, CDR2 SNEGSKA (reference sequence). CDR3 in DNA: TGCAGTGCTAGAGAGGTGAACTACAATGAGCAGTTCTTC. Its protein product is CSAREVNYNEQFF.

The chain uses TRBV27 and TRBJ2-1; TRBD2 might be the D (6 bases). Trimming removed 8 bases from V and 2 bases from J, with 16 bases in between. In germline, CDR1 is MNHEY, CDR2 SMNVEV (reference sequence). The CDR3 sequence is 15 residues long. CDR3 residues: CASHHLGGPYNEQFF. CDR3 bases: TGTGCCAGCCACCACCTGGGGGGTCCCTACAATGAGCAGTTCTTC.

This chain connects TRBV4-3 to TRBJ1-5; 8 nucleotides match TRBD1. The length of the CDR3 is 16 residues. V lost 1 base to trimming and J lost 3 bases; unmatched junction nucleotides: 5. Germline V CDR1 and CDR2: LGHNA, YSLEER. This CDR3 is CASSQAQGAVNQPQHF. In nucleotides, the CDR3 is TGCGCCAGCAGCCAAGCCCAGGGGGCCGTCAATCAGCCCCAGCATTTT.

The chain joins TRBV6-7 to TRBJ1-5; 9 bases are shared with TRBD1. TRBV6-7 is annotated as an ORF whose role is uncertain. Unmatched junction bases numbered 4, after V lost 6 bases and J lost 4 bases. The length of the CDR3 is 14 residues. The CDR3 protein is CASRVGTGNQPQHF. CDR3 sequence (DNA): TGTGCCAGCAGGGTGGGGACAGGGAATCAGCCCCAGCATTTT.

This clonotype has only a few counts. This chain joins TRBV5-1 and TRBJ2-2; D is unresolved. The CDR3 sequence is 14 residues long. Germline V gene lookup returns CDR1 SGHRS and CDR2 YFSETQ. The V end lost 5 bases, the J end lost 6 bases, and 14 bases lay between the germline ends. The CDR3 here is CASRDLIDAGELFF. In nucleotides, the CDR3 is TGCGCCAGCAGAGACCTCATTGACGCCGGGGAGCTGTTTTTT.

The chain is built from TRBV12-3 or TRBV12-4 and TRBJ2-1; TRBD1 agrees at 9 bases. The CDR3 covers 16 residues. The junction had 13 bases not matched to a gene; V was cut back by 6 bases and J by 7 bases. This chain's CDR3 is CASSPTGQGRLNEQFF. The CDR3 region has the DNA TGTGCCAGCAGCCCCACTGGACAGGGGAGATTGAATGAGCAGTTCTTC.

This sequence joins TRBV28 and TRBJ2-1, with TRBD2 identical over 16 bases. V shed 6 bases and J 9 bases; nucleotides not matched to a gene: 8. Per germline, CDR1 MDHEN and CDR2 SYDVKM. This CDR3 spans 16 amino acids. DNA of the CDR3: TGTGCCAGCAGGACATCCGGGACTAGCGGGAGGGCTGAGCAGTTCTTC. It encodes CASRTSGTSGRAEQFF.

This clonotype appeared a few times. V gene TRBV6-2 or TRBV6-3 combines with J gene TRBJ2-2, with 13 bases aligning to TRBD2. With 6 bases clipped from V and 7 bases from J, the junction kept 8 bases outside the gene matches. This CDR3 is built from 16 residues. In germline, CDR1 is MNHEY, CDR2 SVGEGT. The DNA for the CDR3 is TGTGCCAGCAGATCAGGACTAGCGGGAGCCAGCGGGGAGCTGTTTTTT. It is translated as CASRSGLAGASGELFF.

This clonotype was counted a few times. The rearrangement joins TRBV12-1 to TRBJ2-7; the D call of TRBD1 is as the table states it, not checked on the DNA. TRBV12-1 is classified as a pseudogene. CDR3 length: 16 amino acids. The CDR3, as DNA: TGTGCCAGCAGCCCCCCCTGGGACAGGGGGCTCTACGAGCAGTACTTC. It encodes CASSPPWDRGLYEQYF.

This clonotype was counted a few times. The V and J genes are TRBV29-1 and TRBJ1-5; D not certain. The CDR3 contains 13 residues. The ends were cut back, 1 base at V and 7 bases at J, with 11 bases in the middle. Germline-derived CDR1 and CDR2 are SQVTM and ANQGSEA. The CDR3 nucleotides are TGCAGCGTTGAAGGGGCCCCGGGCCAGCCCCAGCATTTT. It codes for CSVEGAPGQPQHF.

The chain uses TRBV10-3 and TRBJ2-1; D call uncertain. V shed 6 bases and J shed 0 bases, with 12 bases lying between them. CDR1 is ENHRY and CDR2 is SYGVKD in the germline V gene. The CDR3 covers 15 residues. The CDR3 coding sequence is TGTGCCATCAGCCCCGGGCCCAGCTCCTACAATGAGCAGTTCTTC. It is translated as CAISPGPSSYNEQFF.

This clonotype was seen at least ten times. This chain connects TRBV5-6 to TRBJ2-1; D is perhaps TRBD1 or TRBD2 (5 bases each). There are 16 residues in the CDR3. The V and J ends lost 0 bases and 6 bases respectively, with 16 bases between them. Germline-derived CDR1 and CDR2 are SGHDT and YYEEEE. The CDR3 here is CASSLARDVAINEQFF. The CDR3 DNA sequence: TGTGCCAGCAGCTTGGCACGGGACGTGGCTATCAATGAGCAGTTCTTC.